These 9 T cell receptor beta chains were sequenced from one sample in a study of CD8 T cells in Susac syndrome. Random hexamers were used to reverse transcribe an amount of roughly 0.45 to 1 ug RNA. TCRdb reprocessed the immunoSEQ multiplex PCR reads with MiXCR, giving one entry per CDR3 protein. The sample includes some 130,000 distinct CDR3 sequences, roughly 96% of them seen just once. The source material was CD4+ T cells from PBMCs. Every receptor here comes from a human donor in good health.

V and J are TRBV7-9 and TRBJ2-1, with TRBD1 matching over 9 bases. The germline V gene encodes CDR1 SEHNR and CDR2 FQNEAQ (reference sequence). V dropped 3 bases and J dropped 5; count of bases not matched to a gene: 5. The CDR3 runs 15 residues. DNA for the CDR3: TGTGCCAGCAGCTTCCCGGGACAGGGCGACAATGAGCAGTTCTTC. Translated: CASSFPGQGDNEQFF.

This rearrangement joins TRBV18 to TRBJ2-7; TRBD1 matches at 7 bases. The V gene's germline CDR1 is KGHSH and CDR2 LQKENI. This CDR3 has 14 residues. Trimming at V came to 6 bases and at J to 2 bases, leaving 7 bases not matched to a gene. CDR3 sequence: CASSITGDPYEQYF. CDR3 sequence (DNA): TGTGCCAGCTCTATCACAGGGGACCCCTACGAGCAGTACTTC.

The chain employs TRBV3-1 and TRBJ2-1, with D tentatively TRBD2 (6 bases). Germline CDR1 LGHDT, CDR2 YNNKEL (reference sequence). CDR3 length: 16 amino acids. V lost 4 bases and J lost 2, with 15 bases in between. CDR3 sequence: CASSPPTSQAYNEQFF. CDR3 DNA: TGTGCCAGCAGCCCTCCGACTAGTCAAGCCTACAATGAGCAGTTCTTC.

The chain joins TRBV18 to TRBJ2-7; D is perhaps TRBD1 (5 bases). V gave up 0 bases and J gave up 3 bases, with 12 bases separating them. The CDR3 has 15 amino acids. From germline, CDR1 is KGHSH and CDR2 LQKENI. CDR3 in DNA: TGTGCCAGCTCACCACCTCTCAGGGCCAACTACGAGCAGTACTTC. Amino acid sequence: CASSPPLRANYEQYF.

This chain joins TRBV4-1 and TRBJ2-3; either TRBD1 or TRBD2 may fit D (5 bases each). Germline lookup yields CDR1 MGHRA and CDR2 YSYEKL. CDR3 size: 16 residues. V lost 2 bases and J 3 bases, leaving 15 bases between the germline ends. The CDR3 sequence: CASSQRGEASTDTQYF. CDR3 in DNA: TGCGCCAGCAGCCAACGAGGGGAAGCTTCGACAGATACGCAGTATTTT.

The V gene is TRBV7-2, the J gene TRBJ2-7; no firm D call. Germline CDR1 SGHTA, CDR2 FQGNSA. V was shortened by 3 bases and J by 0 bases, with 15 bases between the two germline ends. CDR3 length: 16 amino acids. This CDR3 is CASSFTGGISSYEQYF. CDR3 in DNA: TGTGCCAGCAGCTTCACCGGTGGGATAAGCTCCTACGAGCAGTACTTC.

CDR3: CASSPRDRGLYEQFF. The DNA of the CDR3 is TGTGCCAGCAGCCCCCGGGACAGGGGGTTATATGAGCAGTTCTTC. V and J are TRBV7-9 and TRBJ2-1; TRBD1 aligns across 11 bases. The CDR3 extends over 15 amino acids. The V gene end was trimmed by 5 bases and the J gene end by 8 bases; junction bases not matched to a gene: 8. Germline values: CDR1 SEHNR, CDR2 FQNEAQ (reference sequence).

The chain links TRBV20-1 to TRBJ2-1; TRBD2 is a possible D gene (5 bases). Per germline, CDR1 DFQATT and CDR2 SNEGSKA (reference sequence). This CDR3 is built from 12 residues. V lost 6 bases and J 7 bases, leaving 13 bases between the germline ends. CDR3 region: CSAIEEANEQFF. The DNA for the CDR3 is TGCAGTGCCATAGAGGAGGCGAATGAGCAGTTCTTC.

The rearrangement links TRBV7-9 to TRBJ1-5; possibly TRBD1 for D (5 bases). CDR3 length equals 15 residues. V was trimmed by 2 bases and J by 3 bases, leaving 11 bases between them. The germline gives CDR1 SEHNR, CDR2 FQNEAQ (reference sequence). CDR3 DNA sequence: TGTGCCAGCAGCTTAACGGGACCCATCAATCAGCCCCAGCATTTT. This encodes CASSLTGPINQPQHF.